This T cell receptor beta chain was retrieved from a study of neurological immune-mediated disorders. Unsorted libraries used 2 million PBMCs kept at -80 degrees C. TCRdb fed the 5' RACE reads into MiXCR, producing one record per CDR3 protein. The repertoire consists of fewer than 85,000 distinct CDR3 sequences, with 4.5% to 6.5% occurring once and the leading ten covering 2% to 2.5%. The V gene lost 5 bases and the J gene lost 2 bases, with 4 bases spanning the gap. CDR3 size: 12 residues. In germline, CDR1 is SQVTM, CDR2 ANQGSEA. The chain carries TRBV29-1 and TRBJ2-6, with unresolved D. Sample: PBMCs. The TCR originated in a woman in her 30s with multiple sclerosis. The DNA of the CDR3 is TGCAGCGTTTCAACTGGGGCCAACGTCCTGACTTTC. Encoded protein: CSVSTGANVLTF.